This T cell receptor beta chain derives from a study of cytomegalovirus exposure and HLA in healthy donors. Broader study findings: Association with HLA alleles at 0.05 false discovery rate was found for around 17,000 TCR beta sequences in a later analysis. While the bulk of TCR sequences proved rare, some public TCRs turned up in many donors.

PCR used 60 Vbeta primers and 13 Jbeta primers. Sequencing was performed with immunoSEQ multiplex PCR; in TCRdb, only in-frame clones are kept and a portion is missing. The data show over 150,000 clones, around 75% seen once. Points on this clone: What it binds is not known.

CDR3 size: 14 residues. V gave up 7 bases and J gave up 8 bases, with 20 bases separating them. Germline lookup yields CDR1 LNHDA and CDR2 SQIVND (reference sequence). The receptor comes from a woman aged 50 to 65 in good health and CMV-seropositive. This sequence joins TRBV19 and TRBJ1-2; tentatively, D is TRBD1 (5 bases). The specimen was PBMCs. Here the CDR3 reads CASIEGARSSGYTF. CDR3 DNA: TGTGCCAGTATTGAAGGGGCCAGGAGTAGCGGCTACACCTTC. Filled out from reference TRBV19 and TRBJ1-2, the complete variable domain reads DGGITQSPKYLFRKEGQNVTLSCEQNLNHDAMYWYRQDPGQGLRLIYYSQIVNDFQKGDIAEGYSVSREKKESFPLTVTSAQKNPTAFYLCASIEGARSSGYTFGSGTRLTVV.